These 32 T cell receptor beta chains were all obtained from the same sample, sequenced in a study of technical replicates of blood from a few donors. Some clones are missing from TCRdb's copy, which holds only in-frame ones; the method was immunoSEQ multiplex PCR. The data show under 95,000 clones, about nine tenths seen once. The sample was T cells isolated from PBMCs. The receptors derive from a human donor in good health.

As to this clone: The germline gene is not matched at one end of the junction; a read error may be the cause. This chain links TRBV18 with TRBJ2-2; TRBD2 matches 10 bases. The CDR3 extends over 15 amino acids. CDR1 and CDR2 from the germline V gene are KGHSH and LQKENI. CDR3 loop: CASSPIAGGTEELFF. CDR3 sequence (DNA): TGTGCCAGCTCACCTATAGCGGGAGGAACCGAGGAGCTGTTTTTT.

This clone appeared a few times. CDR3 nucleotide sequence: TGTGCCAGCAGCCTCCACAGCTCCTATGGCTACACCTTC. It encodes CASSLHSSYGYTF. The chain is built from TRBV5-4 and TRBJ1-2; D unclear. V shed 4 bases and J shed 4 bases, with 11 bases lying between them. CDR3 size: 13 residues. The germline CDR1 and CDR2 sequences are SGHNT and YYREEE (reference sequence).

This chain uses TRBV5-1 with TRBJ2-2; 8 bases map to TRBD1. Looked up from germline, CDR1 is SGHRS and CDR2 is YFSETQ. The CDR3 is 16 residues long. The junction had 5 bases not matched to a gene; V was cut back by 0 bases and J by 4 bases. CDR3: CASSLDGTGGTGELFF. CDR3 coding DNA: TGCGCCAGCAGCTTGGACGGGACAGGAGGCACCGGGGAGCTGTTTTTT. The whole variable domain, filled in from reference TRBV5-1 and TRBJ2-2, reads KAGVTQTPRYLIKTRGQQVTLSCSPISGHRSVSWYQQTPGQGLQFLFEYFSETQRNKGNFPGRFSGRQFSNSRSEMNVSTLELGDSALYLCASSLDGTGGTGELFFGEGSRLTVL.

This clone was found once. V usage is TRBV7-9 and J usage is TRBJ2-1; weak D call: TRBD2 (5 bases). CDR3 size: 14 residues. Germline values: CDR1 SEHNR, CDR2 FQNEAQ (reference sequence). Trimming stripped 3 bases from V and 8 bases from J, with 14 bases between. The CDR3 is CASSFSEGLYEQFF. The CDR3 region has the DNA TGTGCCAGCAGCTTCAGCGAGGGCCTATATGAGCAGTTCTTC.

This chain links TRBV30 with TRBJ1-1, with 9 bases fitting TRBD1. CDR3 length equals 17 residues. V lost 1 base to trimming and J lost 0 bases; unmatched junction nucleotides: 9. The germline V gene has CDR1 GTSNPN and CDR2 SVGIG (reference sequence). The CDR3, as DNA: TGTGCCTGGAGTGATGACAGGGGGTTAACCATGAACACTGAAGCTTTCTTT. Translated, it gives CAWSDDRGLTMNTEAFF.

CDR3 residues: CASSPRDYEQYF. The CDR3 coding sequence is TGCGCCAGCAGCCCCCGGGACTACGAGCAGTACTTC. This chain joins TRBV5-1 and TRBJ2-7; the D gene is possibly TRBD2 (5 bases). Looked up from germline, CDR1 is SGHRS and CDR2 is YFSETQ. This CDR3 contains 12 residues. Trimming pared 4 bases from V and 3 bases from J, leaving 8 bases between.

This chain links TRBV9 with TRBJ1-1, with a tentative D call TRBD1 (6 bases). The CDR3 extends over 12 amino acids. Germline-derived CDR1 and CDR2 are SGDLS and YYNGEE. V was cut by 2 bases and J by 8 bases, with 10 bases left in between. The CDR3 protein is CASSVGGLEAFF. The CDR3, as DNA: TGTGCCAGCAGCGTCGGGGGGCTCGAAGCTTTCTTT. Complete variable domain (other parts from reference TRBV9 and TRBJ1-1): DSGVTQTPKHLITATGQRVTLRCSPRSGDLSVYWYQQSLDQGLQFLIQYYNGEERAKGNILERFSAQQFPDLHSELNLSSLELGDSALYFCASSVGGLEAFFGQGTRLTVV.

The chain employs TRBV6-1 and TRBJ1-1; perhaps TRBD1 as D (5 bases). Germline V gene data show CDR1 as MNHNS and CDR2 as SASEGT. The CDR3 has 15 amino acids. V was cut by 2 bases and J by 1 base, with 11 bases left in between. CDR3 DNA sequence: TGTGCCAGCAGTGAACCACCCAGGGCGAACACTGAAGCTTTCTTT. Encoded protein: CASSEPPRANTEAFF.

V is TRBV6-5 and J is TRBJ1-3; D is uncertain. CDR1 and CDR2 from the germline V gene are MNHEY and SVGAGI. This CDR3 is built from 11 residues. V dropped 2 bases and J dropped 9 bases, with 5 bases sitting between them. This chain's CDR3 is CASSYGSTIYF. CDR3 DNA: TGTGCCAGCAGTTACGGGAGCACCATATATTTT.

The V gene is TRBV28, the J gene TRBJ2-7, with a tentative D call TRBD1 (6 bases). Germline V lookup: CDR1 MDHEN, CDR2 SYDVKM. V lost 6 bases and J lost 4, with 13 bases in between. CDR3 length equals 13 residues. CDR3 sequence reads: CASRWTEPYEQYF. CDR3 coding DNA: TGTGCCAGCAGATGGACAGAGCCTTACGAGCAGTACTTC.

V usage is TRBV6-5 and J usage is TRBJ2-1, with D possibly being TRBD1 (6 bases). Germline CDR1 reads MNHEY; CDR2 reads SVGAGI. The CDR3 covers 14 residues. The ends were cut back, 4 bases at V and 8 bases at J, with 15 bases in the middle. The DNA of the CDR3 is TGTGCCAGCAGTTTGGCCCCAGGGGTGGATGAGCAGTTCTTC. It translates to CASSLAPGVDEQFF.

In its sample, this clone was seen once. The V gene is TRBV28, the J gene TRBJ2-7; D may be TRBD1 (5 bases). Germline loops: CDR1 MDHEN, CDR2 SYDVKM. Trimming left V 6 bases short and J 1 base short, with 19 bases between. The CDR3 is 16 residues long. The DNA of the CDR3 is TGTGCCAGCAGCCCACCCCAAAAGGGGCTTTCCTACGAGCAGTACTTC. It encodes CASSPPQKGLSYEQYF.

The CDR3 protein is CASSGSVGRTYEQYF. The CDR3 DNA is TGTGCCAGCAGCGGTTCCGTCGGGAGGACCTACGAGCAGTACTTC. The chain links TRBV9 to TRBJ2-7, with 7 bases aligning to TRBD2. V shed 3 bases, J shed 2 bases, and the junction held 8 bases outside the gene matches. Germline CDR1 and CDR2: SGDLS and YYNGEE. This CDR3 comprises 15 residues.

This clone was detected only once. The chain couples TRBV4-1 to TRBJ2-5, with D tentatively TRBD2 (5 bases). The CDR3 has 14 amino acids. The V gene lost 4 bases and the J gene lost 1 base, with 10 bases spanning the gap. Germline V gene lookup returns CDR1 MGHRA and CDR2 YSYEKL. The CDR3 bases are TGCGCCAGCAGCCGAGTCGGGGTCCAAGAGACCCAGTACTTC. Translating gives CASSRVGVQETQYF.

The CDR3, as DNA: TGTGCCACCAGCAGATCAACAGATACGCAGTATTTT. Encoded protein: CATSRSTDTQYF. The chain employs TRBV15 and TRBJ2-3; D remains unclear. This CDR3 is 12 amino acids long. With 2 bases removed from V and 3 bases from J, the gap between germline ends came to 3 bases. The germline V gene encodes CDR1 LNHNV and CDR2 YYDKDF (reference sequence).

The chain links TRBV27 to TRBJ2-3; D remains ambiguous. Trimming stripped 5 bases from V and 2 bases from J, with 11 bases between. The CDR3 loop spans 14 amino acids. Germline CDR1 reads MNHEY; CDR2 reads SMNVEV (reference sequence). The CDR3 DNA sequence: TGTGCCAGCAGTGCGTTTAAAGACACAGATACGCAGTATTTT. Its translation: CASSAFKDTDTQYF.

This clone appeared a single time. The chain uses TRBV10-3 and TRBJ1-4, with 7 bases that match TRBD1. From germline, CDR1 is ENHRY and CDR2 SYGVKD. Trimming cost V 6 bases and J 4 bases; bases outside gene matches: 2. This CDR3 spans 13 amino acids. CDR3 coding DNA: TGTGCCATCAGCGGGACAGATAATGAAAAACTGTTTTTT. Protein: CAISGTDNEKLFF.

This chain links TRBV5-1 with TRBJ1-4; 11 nucleotides agree with TRBD1. Trimming took 4 bases from V and 2 from J; bases not matched to a gene: 4. Germline V gene data show CDR1 as SGHRS and CDR2 as YFSETQ. This CDR3 comprises 16 residues. The CDR3 nucleotides read TGCGCCAGCAGCCGCGGACAGGGGGCCACTAATGAAAAACTGTTTTTT. Translation: CASSRGQGATNEKLFF.

The V gene is TRBV7-2, the J gene TRBJ2-2, with 8 bases identical to TRBD2. Germline V gene lookup returns CDR1 SGHTA and CDR2 FQGNSA. This CDR3 is 16 amino acids long. With 4 bases clipped from V and 4 bases from J, the junction kept 8 bases outside the gene matches. This CDR3 is CASSSRLATGTGELFF. The CDR3 nucleotides are TGTGCCAGCAGCTCGAGACTAGCGACGGGCACCGGGGAGCTGTTTTTT. The full variable domain, rest sourced from reference TRBV7-2 and TRBJ2-2, is GAGVSQSPSNKVTEKGKDVELRCDPISGHTALYWYRQSLGQGLEFLIYFQGNSAPDKSGLPSDRFSAERTGGSVSTLTIQRTQQEDSAVYLCASSSRLATGTGELFFGEGSRLTVL.

The chain couples TRBV7-2 to TRBJ2-7; 9 bases align to TRBD2. The CDR3 has 15 amino acids. CDR1 and CDR2 from the germline V gene are SGHTA and FQGNSA. The ends lost 6 bases at V and 4 bases at J; junction bases unmatched: 10. The CDR3 nucleotides read TGTGCCAGCAGACCAGCTATAGCGGGGGTTTACGAGCAGTACTTC. Translating gives CASRPAIAGVYEQYF. Using reference TRBV7-2 and TRBJ2-7 for the parts outside the CDR3, the full variable domain is GAGVSQSPSNKVTEKGKDVELRCDPISGHTALYWYRQSLGQGLEFLIYFQGNSAPDKSGLPSDRFSAERTGGSVSTLTIQRTQQEDSAVYLCASRPAIAGVYEQYFGPGTRLTVT.

The genes are TRBV10-3 and TRBJ1-2, with unresolved D. From germline, CDR1 is ENHRY and CDR2 SYGVKD. This CDR3 contains 13 residues. The V gene lost 6 bases and the J gene lost 4 bases, with 12 bases spanning the gap. CDR3 sequence: CAIRDSTSYGYTF. CDR3 in DNA: TGTGCCATCAGAGATAGCACCAGCTATGGCTACACCTTC.

This rearrangement joins TRBV6-5 to TRBJ2-7, with 7 bases matching TRBD2. This CDR3 is 15 amino acids long. Trimming at V came to 2 bases and at J to 0 bases, leaving 4 bases not matched to a gene. Germline lookup yields CDR1 MNHEY and CDR2 SVGAGI. CDR3 coding DNA: TGTGCCAGCAGTTACGAAGCTAGCGGCTCCTACGAGCAGTACTTC. It yields the protein CASSYEASGSYEQYF.

The V call is TRBV2, the J call TRBJ1-1; 7 nucleotides agree with TRBD1. CDR3 size: 13 residues. J was trimmed by 4 bases and V by 6 bases; bases with no gene match: 5. Per the germline V gene, CDR1 is SNHLY and CDR2 is FYNNEI. This chain's CDR3 is CASRTGVGTEAFF. Here the CDR3 DNA reads TGTGCCAGCAGAACAGGGGTTGGCACTGAAGCTTTCTTT.

The chain couples TRBV5-4 to TRBJ1-5, with D perhaps matching TRBD1 (6 bases). The CDR3 covers 14 residues. V gave up 2 bases and J gave up 1 base, with 7 bases separating them. The germline CDR1 and CDR2 sequences are SGHNT and YYREEE (reference sequence). CDR3 loop: CASSFQGSNQPQHF. For the CDR3, the DNA is TGTGCCAGCAGCTTTCAGGGGAGCAATCAGCCCCAGCATTTT.

This clone was detected only once. The chain couples TRBV2 to TRBJ1-5; no clear D gene. The CDR3 runs to 15 residues. Looked up from germline, CDR1 is SNHLY and CDR2 is FYNNEI. The V end was cut by 3 bases, the J end by 0 bases, with 9 bases between. The CDR3 DNA follows: TGTGCCAGCAGTGAGCTTCGAGATAGCAATCAGCCCCAGCATTTT. As protein: CASSELRDSNQPQHF.

V and J are TRBV5-5 and TRBJ1-5; unclear D gene. Germline values: CDR1 SGHKS, CDR2 YYEKEE (reference sequence). The CDR3 contains 14 residues. V gave up 0 bases and J gave up 5 bases, with 9 bases separating them. This CDR3 is CASSLAGRDQPQHF. The CDR3 DNA reads TGTGCCAGCAGCTTGGCCGGCCGGGATCAGCCCCAGCATTTT.

The chain recombines TRBV19 with TRBJ1-4; 8 bases line up with TRBD1. V dropped 6 bases and J dropped 8; count of bases not matched to a gene: 8. The CDR3 consists of 14 residues. Germline V gene sequence: CDR1 LNHDA, CDR2 SQIVND (reference sequence). In DNA, the CDR3 is TGTGCCAGTAGCTCCCGGACAGGGAACGAAAAACTGTTTTTT. Its protein product is CASSSRTGNEKLFF.

The V and J genes are TRBV4-3 and TRBJ1-1, with TRBD1 as a possible D gene (6 bases). Germline CDR1 LGHNA, CDR2 YSLEER. V shed 0 bases and J shed 0 bases, with 8 bases lying between them. The CDR3 spans 15 residues. The CDR3 loop is CASSQEWTVNTEAFF. The CDR3, as DNA: TGCGCCAGCAGCCAAGAATGGACAGTGAACACTGAAGCTTTCTTT.

V gene TRBV5-4 combines with J gene TRBJ2-5; 10 nucleotides agree with TRBD2. The CDR3 totals 15 residues. Germline CDR1 is SGHNT and CDR2 is YYREEE (reference sequence). V dropped 1 base and J dropped 1; count of bases not matched to a gene: 1. The CDR3 DNA reads as TGTGCCAGCAGCTTGACTAGCGGGGTCCAAGAGACCCAGTACTTC. Translation: CASSLTSGVQETQYF.

V and J are TRBV27 and TRBJ2-1; possible D gene TRBD2, 6 bases. Germline V gene sequence: CDR1 MNHEY, CDR2 SMNVEV (reference sequence). V was clipped by 10 bases and J by 8 bases, with 12 bases between them. There are 11 residues in the CDR3. This chain's CDR3 is CAILTGDEQFF. The CDR3 DNA reads as TGTGCCATCCTTACGGGGGATGAGCAGTTCTTC.

The chain couples TRBV9 to TRBJ2-7; no reliable D call. The CDR3 is made up of 14 amino acids. Germline V gives CDR1 SGDLS, CDR2 YYNGEE. The germline V and J ends were trimmed by 0 bases and 1 base, with 8 bases remaining between them. The CDR3 protein is CASSVVVNSYEQYF. CDR3 DNA: TGTGCCAGCAGCGTAGTAGTAAATTCCTACGAGCAGTACTTC. The complete variable domain, with remaining parts taken from reference TRBV9 and TRBJ2-7, reads DSGVTQTPKHLITATGQRVTLRCSPRSGDLSVYWYQQSLDQGLQFLIQYYNGEERAKGNILERFSAQQFPDLHSELNLSSLELGDSALYFCASSVVVNSYEQYFGPGTRLTVT.

The CDR3 sequence: CASTSYSVTGELFF. CDR3 DNA sequence: TGTGCCAGCACCTCCTATAGCGTAACCGGGGAGCTGTTTTTT. The chain joins TRBV7-2 to TRBJ2-2; the D gene is possibly TRBD2 (5 bases). This CDR3 has 14 residues. With 7 bases removed from V and 5 bases from J, the gap between germline ends came to 14 bases. CDR1 is SGHTA and CDR2 is FQGNSA in the germline V gene.